The present T cell receptor (beta chain) was sequenced within a study of Graves' ophthalmopathy and Graves' hyperthyroidism. In this sample, this clonotype turned up many times. Its cognate antigen is unknown. The CDR3 is 14 residues long. Germline CDR1 SEHNR, CDR2 FQNEAQ (reference sequence). Losses at the gene ends were 3 bases for V and 6 bases for J; bases not matched to a gene: 4. Investigators amplified TCR beta CDR3 regions from RNA transcripts. Second-round multiplex PCR came after a first-round RT-PCR that employed HTBI primers. TCRdb itself ran the multiplex PCR reads through MiXCR, one entry per CDR3 protein. The sample has 650,000 to 800,000 distinct CDR3 sequences, approximately 39% seen once; the top ten hold over 2.5%. Whole-study findings and limits: In blood appeared most of the expanded thyroid clonotypes whose frequency exceeded 0.001.

The specimen was peripheral blood. This clonotype was obtained from an adult man with Graves' ophthalmopathy. V is TRBV7-9 and J is TRBJ2-2; 7 nucleotides match TRBD2. The CDR3 here is CASSFGLVAGELFF. The DNA of the CDR3 is TGTGCCAGCAGCTTCGGACTAGTAGCCGGGGAGCTGTTTTTT.